What follows are 23 T cell receptor beta chains derived from one specimen sequenced in a study of beta chain features in type 1 diabetes. As every portion of the isolated RNA was reverse transcribed, the sequencing read expressed TCRB transcripts. Assay: immunoSEQ multiplex PCR; the TCRdb copy retains only in-frame clones and omits some. Of about 250,000 clones listed, about 14% were seen once; the top ten hold about 0.024%. Sample: naive CD4+ T cells from blood. The receptors shown here come from a middle-aged woman in good health.

This clone was found a few times. This chain connects TRBV6-5 to TRBJ2-1; D may be TRBD2 (5 bases). The CDR3 covers 15 residues. CDR1 MNHEY and CDR2 SVGAGI come from the germline V gene. Trimming stripped 7 bases from V and 2 bases from J, with 15 bases between. The CDR3 DNA is TGTGCCAGCACCCTCAGGACTCCTACCTACAATGAGCAGTTCTTC. Its protein is CASTLRTPTYNEQFF.

The chain recombines TRBV5-1 with TRBJ2-1, with a possible D match to TRBD2 (6 bases). Germline-derived CDR1 and CDR2 are SGHRS and YFSETQ. The CDR3 consists of 13 residues. Trimming stripped 3 bases from V and 5 bases from J, with 9 bases between. In DNA, the CDR3 is TGCGCCAGCAGCTCCCCGGGAGACAATGAGCAGTTCTTC. Translation gives CASSSPGDNEQFF.

The chain has TRBV9 and TRBJ1-1; no clear D gene. V gave up 0 bases and J gave up 0 bases, with 6 bases separating them. From germline, CDR1 is SGDLS and CDR2 YYNGEE. The CDR3 is 14 amino acids. The CDR3 coding sequence is TGTGCCAGCAGCGTAGAACTCGTGAACACTGAAGCTTTCTTT. It translates to CASSVELVNTEAFF.

This clone has ten or more counts. The rearrangement uses TRBV7-2 and TRBJ2-3; the D is unclear. CDR1 and CDR2 from the germline V gene are SGHTA and FQGNSA. V shed 0 bases and J shed 3 bases, with 4 bases lying between them. The CDR3 totals 13 residues. This CDR3 reads CASSLARTDTQYF. Here the CDR3 DNA reads TGTGCCAGCAGCTTAGCGCGGACAGATACGCAGTATTTT.

The rearrangement joins TRBV2 to TRBJ2-6; D is ambiguous. Germline loops: CDR1 SNHLY, CDR2 FYNNEI. CDR3 size: 15 residues. The V end was cut by 1 base, the J end by 1 base, with 5 bases between. The CDR3 DNA is TGTGCCAGCAGTGAAGGGGCATCTGGGGCCAACGTCCTGACTTTC. It codes for CASSEGASGANVLTF.

The chain uses TRBV4-2 and TRBJ2-5, with D tentatively TRBD2 (7 bases). The CDR3 length is 15 residues. V was clipped by 6 bases and J by 2 bases, with 16 bases between them. The germline V gene has CDR1 LGHNA and CDR2 YNFKEQ. The CDR3 DNA sequence: TGTGCCAGCAGGGGCAAGGGGGGGATACAAGAGACCCAGTACTTC. Protein: CASRGKGGIQETQYF.

The table lists this clone with a few counts. The rearrangement links TRBV5-1 to TRBJ1-1; 10 bases are a match to TRBD1. The CDR3 totals 15 residues. V was pared by 5 bases and J by 1 base, with 5 bases of the junction left unmatched. The germline gives CDR1 SGHRS, CDR2 YFSETQ. This chain's CDR3 is CASRTRQGANTEAFF. As DNA, the CDR3 is TGCGCCAGCAGGACTAGACAGGGGGCGAACACTGAAGCTTTCTTT.

The rearrangement joins TRBV18 to TRBJ2-7; D might be TRBD1 (5 bases). Trimming cost V 1 base and J 9 bases, with 13 bases left between them. This CDR3 region has 13 residues. Germline CDR1 reads KGHSH; CDR2 reads LQKENI. The CDR3 reads CASSPLDSTGQYF. The CDR3 DNA is TGTGCCAGCTCACCACTCGACAGCACCGGGCAGTACTTC. The variable domain in full, with the rest retrieved from reference TRBV18 and TRBJ2-7, is NAGVMQNPRHLVRRRGQEARLRCSPMKGHSHVYWYRQLPEEGLKFMVYLQKENIIDESGMPKERFSAEFPKEGPSILRIQQVVRGDSAAYFCASSPLDSTGQYFGPGTRLTVT.

This rearrangement joins TRBV5-1 to TRBJ2-7; no clear D. Germline V gene data show CDR1 as SGHRS and CDR2 as YFSETQ. The V end was cut by 0 bases, the J end by 5 bases, with 3 bases between. The CDR3 has 11 residues. CDR3 in amino acids: CASSLGHEQYF. CDR3 DNA sequence: TGCGCCAGCAGCTTGGGGCACGAGCAGTACTTC. The variable domain in full, completed from reference TRBV5-1 and TRBJ2-7, reads KAGVTQTPRYLIKTRGQQVTLSCSPISGHRSVSWYQQTPGQGLQFLFEYFSETQRNKGNFPGRFSGRQFSNSRSEMNVSTLELGDSALYLCASSLGHEQYFGPGTRLTVT.

The chain is built from TRBV7-7 and TRBJ2-2; the D gene is possibly TRBD2 (7 bases). Germline values: CDR1 SSHAT, CDR2 FNYEAQ (reference sequence). Deletions cut 6 bases from V and 4 bases from J, with 15 bases between. CDR3 size: 15 residues. The CDR3 spells CASSLGGARTGELFF. For the CDR3, the DNA is TGTGCCAGCAGTCTAGGGGGGGCTCGCACCGGGGAGCTGTTTTTT.

The chain has TRBV15 and TRBJ2-1; 11 positions agree with TRBD2. The CDR3 runs to 18 residues. The trim removed 6 bases at V and 0 bases at J, leaving 10 bases unmatched. Germline loops: CDR1 LNHNV, CDR2 YYDKDF (reference sequence). The CDR3: CATRISGGAGSSYNEQFF. The CDR3 bases are TGTGCCACCAGAATTAGCGGGGGGGCCGGGAGCTCCTACAATGAGCAGTTCTTC.

This clone was observed a handful of times. The chain joins TRBV27 to TRBJ1-6; D possibly corresponds to TRBD1 (5 bases). The CDR3 loop spans 15 amino acids. Looked up from germline, CDR1 is MNHEY and CDR2 is SMNVEV (reference sequence). Trimming left V 4 bases short and J 9 bases short, with 16 bases between. The CDR3 loop is CASSYATVGTSPLHF. The CDR3 region has the DNA TGTGCCAGCAGTTACGCGACAGTCGGAACTTCACCCCTCCACTTT.

This clone has a handful of counts. This rearrangement joins TRBV4-3 to TRBJ2-2, with 9 positions matching TRBD2. The trim removed 3 bases at V and 6 bases at J, leaving 17 bases unmatched. Germline-derived CDR1 and CDR2 are LGHNA and YSLEER. This CDR3 is built from 19 residues. The CDR3 coding sequence is TGCGCCAGCAGCCAGGAGGACTTGCGGGGGGGGCTGGCTGCCGGGGAGCTGTTTTTT. Protein: CASSQEDLRGGLAAGELFF.

This clone showed up just a few times. The sample holds other DNA sequences that translate to the same CDR3. The rearrangement joins TRBV5-1 to TRBJ2-7; 7 bases map to TRBD1. The CDR3 consists of 14 residues. Germline V gene data show CDR1 as SGHRS and CDR2 as YFSETQ. Trimming took 4 bases from V and 4 from J; bases not matched to a gene: 8. The CDR3 sequence is CASSPRQGRYEQYF. The DNA for the CDR3 is TGCGCCAGCAGCCCAAGACAGGGCAGATACGAGCAGTACTTC.

This clone has a handful of counts. V usage is TRBV6-1 and J usage is TRBJ2-1; the match to TRBD1 covers 8 bases. The germline V gene has CDR1 MNHNS and CDR2 SASEGT. V shed 8 bases and J 3 bases; nucleotides not matched to a gene: 9. The CDR3 is 15 amino acids. CDR3: CASPTGQGDYNEQFF. In DNA form, the CDR3 reads TGTGCCAGCCCGACTGGACAGGGAGACTACAATGAGCAGTTCTTC.

Only a few counts were recorded for this clone. This chain connects TRBV6-1 to TRBJ2-1; TRBD2 matches 9 bases. This CDR3 comprises 15 residues. With V trimmed by 2 bases and J by 4 bases, 3 bases remained unmatched. Germline V gene lookup returns CDR1 MNHNS and CDR2 SASEGT. The CDR3 DNA reads as TGTGCCAGCAGTGAAAGCGGGGGGTCTTACAATGAGCAGTTCTTC. Residues: CASSESGGSYNEQFF.

V is TRBV7-9 and J is TRBJ1-4, with a weak D call TRBD1 (5 bases). This CDR3 has 15 residues. V lost 1 base and J 7 bases, leaving 13 bases between the germline ends. CDR1 and CDR2 (germline): SEHNR, FQNEAQ (reference sequence). The CDR3 is CASSLVQGLGEKLFF. The CDR3 nucleotides are TGTGCCAGCAGCTTAGTTCAGGGTTTGGGTGAAAAACTGTTTTTT.

V gene TRBV6-5 combines with J gene TRBJ2-7; TRBD1 matches 12 bases. Germline V gene sequence: CDR1 MNHEY, CDR2 SVGAGI. This CDR3 comprises 14 residues. V lost 4 bases and J lost 6; bases outside the gene matches: 4. CDR3: CASSWGQGAGEQYF. Here the CDR3 DNA reads TGTGCCAGCAGTTGGGGACAGGGGGCAGGCGAGCAGTACTTC.

The V call is TRBV7-2, the J call TRBJ1-4, with TRBD1 matching over 9 bases. CDR1 SGHTA and CDR2 FQGNSA come from the germline V gene. This CDR3 is built from 16 residues. J gave up 10 bases and V 1 base, and 10 bases lay outside the gene matches. As DNA, the CDR3 is TGTGCCAGCAGCTTAGGGACCGGGACAGGGAAACGAAAACTGTTTTTT. Protein: CASSLGTGTGKRKLFF.

This chain connects TRBV5-1 to TRBJ2-7; TRBD2 aligns across 7 bases. Losses at the gene ends were 6 bases for V and 6 bases for J; bases not matched to a gene: 12. The CDR3 runs 14 residues. Germline V gene data show CDR1 as SGHRS and CDR2 as YFSETQ. CDR3 DNA sequence: TGCGCCAGCACCTCGGGGGGTCCCGCGATCGAGCAGTACTTC. Translated, it gives CASTSGGPAIEQYF.

This clone has at least ten counts. This chain joins TRBV7-9 and TRBJ1-6, with TRBD1 as a possible D gene (5 bases). Between the trimmed V and J ends, which lost 0 bases and 8 bases, there was a span of 5 bases. Per germline, CDR1 SEHNR and CDR2 FQNEAQ (reference sequence). The CDR3 is 13 amino acids. The CDR3: CASSLAGDSPLHF. CDR3 DNA sequence: TGTGCCAGCAGCTTAGCAGGGGATTCACCCCTCCACTTT.

With respect to this clone: Other DNA sequences from this sample encode an identical CDR3 as well. This chain uses TRBV11-2 with TRBJ2-3; 7 nucleotides agree with TRBD1. V was clipped by 5 bases and J by 5 bases; unmatched bases: 1. Germline CDR1 and CDR2: SGHAT and FQNNGV. The length of the CDR3 is 12 residues. CDR3 in DNA: TGTGCCAGCAGCCCAGGGGGAGATACGCAGTATTTT. Translated: CASSPGGDTQYF.

V gene TRBV4-3 combines with J gene TRBJ2-5; 8 bases map to TRBD1. Germline loops: CDR1 LGHNA, CDR2 YSLEER. The CDR3 has 14 amino acids. The V gene end was trimmed by 3 bases and the J gene end by 2 bases; junction bases not matched to a gene: 2. The CDR3 sequence: CASSHGQGQETQYF. CDR3 coding DNA: TGCGCCAGCAGCCACGGACAGGGTCAAGAGACCCAGTACTTC.